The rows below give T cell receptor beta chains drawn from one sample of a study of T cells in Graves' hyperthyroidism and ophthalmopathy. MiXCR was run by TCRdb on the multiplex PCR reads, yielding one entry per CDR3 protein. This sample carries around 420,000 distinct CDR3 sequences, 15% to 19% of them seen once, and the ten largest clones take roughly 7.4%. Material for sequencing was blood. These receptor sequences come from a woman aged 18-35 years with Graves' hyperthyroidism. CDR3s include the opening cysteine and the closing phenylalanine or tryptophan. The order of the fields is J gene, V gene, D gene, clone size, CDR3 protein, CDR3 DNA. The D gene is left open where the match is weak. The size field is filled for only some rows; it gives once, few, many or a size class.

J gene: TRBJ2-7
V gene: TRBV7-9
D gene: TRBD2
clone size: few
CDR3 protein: CASSRLATYEQYF
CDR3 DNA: TGTGCCAGCAGTCGACTAGCGACCTACGAGCAGTACTTC

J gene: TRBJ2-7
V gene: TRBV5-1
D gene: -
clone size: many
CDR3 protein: CASSLADSNFYEQYF
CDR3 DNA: TGCGCCAGCAGCTTGGCCGACTCGAACTTCTACGAGCAGTACTTC

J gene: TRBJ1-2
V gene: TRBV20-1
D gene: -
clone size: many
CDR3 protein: CSARDNRETNYGYTF
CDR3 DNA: TGCAGTGCTAGAGATAACCGTGAAACTAACTATGGCTACACCTTC

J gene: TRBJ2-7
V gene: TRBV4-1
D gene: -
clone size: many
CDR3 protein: CASSQGHFSYEQYF
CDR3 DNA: TGCGCCAGCAGCCAAGGACACTTCTCCTACGAGCAGTACTTC

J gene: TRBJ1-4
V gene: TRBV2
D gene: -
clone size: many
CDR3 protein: CASSEGPPDEKLFF
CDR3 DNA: TGTGCCAGCAGCGAGGGACCGCCGGATGAAAAACTGTTTTTT

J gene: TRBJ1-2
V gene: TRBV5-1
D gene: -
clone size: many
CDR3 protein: CASSPGTVNYGYTF
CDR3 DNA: TGCGCCAGCAGCCCCGGGACGGTGAACTATGGCTACACCTTC

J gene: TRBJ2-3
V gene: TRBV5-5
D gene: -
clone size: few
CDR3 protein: CASSRGRGENAQYF
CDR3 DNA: TGTGCCAGCAGCCGCGGCAGGGGTGAAAATGCGCAGTATTTT

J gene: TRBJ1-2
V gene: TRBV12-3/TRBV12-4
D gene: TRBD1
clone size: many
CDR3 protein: CASSFSRGPLNYGYTF
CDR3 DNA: TGTGCCAGCAGTTTCAGCAGGGGGCCTTTGAACTATGGCTACACCTTC

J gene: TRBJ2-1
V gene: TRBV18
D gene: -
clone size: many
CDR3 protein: CASSPPGTPLYNEQFF
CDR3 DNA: TGTGCCAGCTCACCACCCGGGACACCCTTGTACAATGAGCAGTTCTTC

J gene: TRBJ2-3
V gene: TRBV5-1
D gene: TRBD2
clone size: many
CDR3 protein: CASSLGGLATDTQYF
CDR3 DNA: TGCGCCAGCAGCTTGGGGGGACTAGCCACAGATACGCAGTATTTT

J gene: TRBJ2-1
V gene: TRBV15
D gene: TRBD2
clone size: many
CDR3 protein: CATSSDRDYYNEQFF
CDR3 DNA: TGTGCCACCAGCAGTGATCGGGACTACTACAATGAGCAGTTCTTC

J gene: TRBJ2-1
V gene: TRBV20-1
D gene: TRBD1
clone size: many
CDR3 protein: CSAPGTGDFNEQFF
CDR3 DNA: TGCAGTGCTCCCGGGACAGGGGATTTCAATGAGCAGTTCTTC

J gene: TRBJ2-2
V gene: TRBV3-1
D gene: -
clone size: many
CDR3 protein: CASSPRLVGTGELFF
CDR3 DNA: TGTGCCAGCAGCCCGCGACTAGTTGGCACCGGGGAGCTGTTTTTT

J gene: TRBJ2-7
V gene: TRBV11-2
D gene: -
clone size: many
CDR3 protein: CASSLIWGSMGSEQYF
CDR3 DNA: TGTGCCAGCAGCTTGATTTGGGGGTCCATGGGCTCCGAGCAGTACTTC

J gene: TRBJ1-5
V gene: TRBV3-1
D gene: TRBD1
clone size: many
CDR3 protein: CASGDSTNQPQHF
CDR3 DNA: TGTGCCAGCGGGGACAGTACCAATCAGCCCCAGCATTTT

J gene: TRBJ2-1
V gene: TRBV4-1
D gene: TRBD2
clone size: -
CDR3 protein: CASSEGLAEYNEQFF
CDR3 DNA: TGCGCCAGCAGCGAGGGACTAGCGGAGTACAATGAGCAGTTCTTC

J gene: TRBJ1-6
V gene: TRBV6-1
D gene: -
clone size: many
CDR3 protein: CASSFMGGINSPLHF
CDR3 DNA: TGTGCCAGCAGTTTCATGGGGGGAATTAATTCACCCCTCCACTTT

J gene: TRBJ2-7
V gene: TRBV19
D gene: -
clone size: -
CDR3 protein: CASSILGSASYEQYF
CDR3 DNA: TGTGCCAGTAGTATTCTGGGTAGCGCCAGCTACGAGCAGTACTTC

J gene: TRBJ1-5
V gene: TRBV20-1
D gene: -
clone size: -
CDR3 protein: CSARRVYSNQPQHF
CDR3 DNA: TGCAGTGCTAGGAGAGTATATAGCAATCAGCCCCAGCATTTT

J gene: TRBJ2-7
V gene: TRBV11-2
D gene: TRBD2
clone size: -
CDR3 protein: CASSLSGLATYEQYF
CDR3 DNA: TGTGCCAGCAGCTTATCGGGACTAGCTACGTACGAGCAGTACTTC

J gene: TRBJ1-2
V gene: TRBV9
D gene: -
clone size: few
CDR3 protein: CASSNRGGYTF
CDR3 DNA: TGTGCCAGCAGCAACCGGGGTGGCTACACCTTC

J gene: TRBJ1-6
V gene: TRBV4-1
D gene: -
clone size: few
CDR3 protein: CASSQEGPLPRSSYNSPLHF
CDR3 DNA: TGCGCCAGCAGCCAAGAAGGTCCCCTACCCCGGAGCTCCTATAATTCACCCCTCCACTTT

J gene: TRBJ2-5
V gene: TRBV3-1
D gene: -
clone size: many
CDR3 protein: CATASGYPGQETQYF
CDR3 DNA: TGTGCCACGGCCAGTGGTTATCCGGGCCAAGAGACCCAGTACTTC

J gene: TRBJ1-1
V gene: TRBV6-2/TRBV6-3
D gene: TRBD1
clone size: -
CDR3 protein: CAVQQGDVPNTEAFF
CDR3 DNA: TGTGCCGTACAACAGGGGGACGTCCCGAACACTGAAGCTTTCTTT

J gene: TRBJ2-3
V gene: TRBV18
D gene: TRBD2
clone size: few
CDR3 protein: CASSPLLAGGPDTQYF
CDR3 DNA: TGTGCCAGCTCACCACTACTAGCGGGAGGGCCAGATACGCAGTATTTT

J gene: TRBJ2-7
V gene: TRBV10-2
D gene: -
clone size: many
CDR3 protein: CASSEGRPLEQYF
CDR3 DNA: TGCGCCAGCAGTGAAGGCCGACCGCTCGAGCAGTACTTC

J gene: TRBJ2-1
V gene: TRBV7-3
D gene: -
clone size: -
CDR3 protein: CASSLGLVENEQFF
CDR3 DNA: TGTGCCAGCAGCTTAGGGCTAGTCGAGAATGAGCAGTTCTTC

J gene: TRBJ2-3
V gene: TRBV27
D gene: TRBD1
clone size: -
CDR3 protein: CAGSLWGQGATDTQYF
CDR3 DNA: TGTGCCGGCAGTTTATGGGGACAGGGGGCAACAGATACGCAGTATTTT

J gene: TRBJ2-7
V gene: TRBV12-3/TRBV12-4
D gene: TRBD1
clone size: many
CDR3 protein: CASSSIGTAYYEQYF
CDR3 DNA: TGTGCCAGCAGTTCAATTGGGACAGCTTACTACGAGCAGTACTTC

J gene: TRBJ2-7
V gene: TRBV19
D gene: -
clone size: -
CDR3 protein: CASGDAAYEQYF
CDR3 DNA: TGTGCCAGTGGGGACGCTGCCTACGAGCAGTACTTC

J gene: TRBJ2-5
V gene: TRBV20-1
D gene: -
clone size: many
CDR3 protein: CSAYKPGQGVEETQYF
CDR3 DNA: TGCAGTGCTTATAAACCGGGACAAGGCGTAGAAGAGACCCAGTACTTC

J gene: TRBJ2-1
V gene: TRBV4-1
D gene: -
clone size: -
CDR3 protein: CASSQDSRSEQFF
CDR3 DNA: TGCGCCAGCAGCCAGGACTCTCGGAGTGAGCAGTTCTTC

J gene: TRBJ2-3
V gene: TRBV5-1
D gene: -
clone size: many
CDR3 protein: CASSLLGGALDTQYF
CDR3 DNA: TGCGCCAGCAGCTTGCTCGGGGGCGCTCTGGATACGCAGTATTTT

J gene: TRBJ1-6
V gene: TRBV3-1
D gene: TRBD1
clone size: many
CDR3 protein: CASSQRTGWNSPLHF
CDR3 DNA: TGTGCCAGCAGCCAACGGACAGGGTGGAATTCACCCCTCCACTTT

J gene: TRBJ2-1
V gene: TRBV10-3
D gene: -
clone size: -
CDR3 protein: CAISEYGDWGEQFF
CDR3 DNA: TGTGCCATCAGTGAGTACGGGGACTGGGGTGAGCAGTTCTTC

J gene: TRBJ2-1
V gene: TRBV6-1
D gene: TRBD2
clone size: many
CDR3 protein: CASSEARTSGSDEQFF
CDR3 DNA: TGTGCCAGCAGTGAAGCCCGGACTAGCGGGAGCGATGAGCAGTTCTTC

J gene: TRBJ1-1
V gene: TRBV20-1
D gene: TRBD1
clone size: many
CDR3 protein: CSAGTSGTRTGQTPEAFF
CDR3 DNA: TGCAGTGCCGGGACCAGCGGGACCAGGACAGGCCAAACCCCTGAAGCTTTCTTT

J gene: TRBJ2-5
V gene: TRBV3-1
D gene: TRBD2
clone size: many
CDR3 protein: CASSQGGGETQYF
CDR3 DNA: TGTGCCAGCAGCCAAGGCGGGGGAGAGACCCAGTACTTC

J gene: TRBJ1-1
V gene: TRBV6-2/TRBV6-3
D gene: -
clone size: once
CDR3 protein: CASSPGPQYQAFF
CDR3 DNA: TGTGCCAGCAGTCCGGGACCGCAGTACCAAGCTTTCTTT

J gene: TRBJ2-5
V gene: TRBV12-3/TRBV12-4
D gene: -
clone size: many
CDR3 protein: CASSLARETQYF
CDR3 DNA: TGTGCCAGCAGTTTAGCCCGAGAGACCCAGTACTTC

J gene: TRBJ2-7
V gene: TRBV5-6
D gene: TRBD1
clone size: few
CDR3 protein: CASTGTAYEQYF
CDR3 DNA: TGTGCCAGCACCGGGACAGCCTACGAGCAGTACTTC

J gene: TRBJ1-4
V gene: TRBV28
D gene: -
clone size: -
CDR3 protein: CASGREEKLFF
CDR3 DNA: TGTGCCAGCGGTAGAGAGGAAAAACTGTTTTTT

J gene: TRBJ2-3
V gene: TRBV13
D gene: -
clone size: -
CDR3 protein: CASSTPGANGRDDTQYF
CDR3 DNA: TGTGCCAGCAGCACGCCTGGGGCTAACGGTCGGGATGATACGCAGTATTTT

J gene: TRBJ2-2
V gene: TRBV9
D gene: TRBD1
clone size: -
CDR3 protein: CASSVSGGSTGELFF
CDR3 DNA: TGTGCCAGCAGCGTGTCAGGGGGTTCCACCGGGGAGCTGTTTTTT

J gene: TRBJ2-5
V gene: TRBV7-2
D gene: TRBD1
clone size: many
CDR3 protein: CASSLTGVGWETQYF
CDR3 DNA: TGTGCCAGCAGCTTGACAGGGGTGGGTTGGGAGACCCAGTACTTC

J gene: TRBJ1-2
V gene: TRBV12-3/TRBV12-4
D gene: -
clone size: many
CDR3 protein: CASSLGRAGAGPNYGYTF
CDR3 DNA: TGTGCCAGCAGTTTAGGAAGGGCAGGGGCCGGCCCTAACTATGGCTACACCTTC

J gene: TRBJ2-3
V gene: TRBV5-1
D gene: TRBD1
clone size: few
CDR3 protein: CASSSRQGPTPDTQYF
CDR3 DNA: TGCGCCAGCAGCTCTCGACAGGGGCCCACCCCAGATACGCAGTATTTT

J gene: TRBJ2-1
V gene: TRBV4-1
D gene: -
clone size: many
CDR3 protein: CASSPSSTPSYNEQFF
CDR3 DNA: TGCGCCAGCAGCCCTTCTTCGACTCCTTCCTACAATGAGCAGTTCTTC

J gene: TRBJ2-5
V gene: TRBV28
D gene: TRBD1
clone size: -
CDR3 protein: CASSFGDRDPETQYF
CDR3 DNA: TGTGCCAGCAGTTTTGGAGACAGGGACCCGGAGACCCAGTACTTC

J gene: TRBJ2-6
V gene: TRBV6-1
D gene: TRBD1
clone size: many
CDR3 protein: CASSGQGRRSGANVLTF
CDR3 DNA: TGTGCCAGCAGTGGACAGGGACGGAGGTCTGGGGCCAACGTCCTGACTTTC

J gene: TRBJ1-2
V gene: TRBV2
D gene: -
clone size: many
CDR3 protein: CASSDQYYGYTF
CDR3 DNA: TGTGCCAGCAGTGATCAATACTATGGCTACACCTTC

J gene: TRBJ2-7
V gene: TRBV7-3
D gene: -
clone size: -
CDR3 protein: CASSLLGDIYEQYF
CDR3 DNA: TGTGCCAGCAGCTTACTGGGGGATATCTACGAGCAGTACTTC

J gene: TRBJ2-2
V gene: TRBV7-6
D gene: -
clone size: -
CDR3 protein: CASSLYRADTGELFF
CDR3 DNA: TGTGCCAGCAGCTTATACAGGGCGGACACCGGGGAGCTGTTTTTT

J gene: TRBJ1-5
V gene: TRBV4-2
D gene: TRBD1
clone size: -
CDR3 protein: CASSHPDRFLQPQHF
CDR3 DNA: TGTGCCAGCAGCCACCCGGACAGGTTTCTTCAGCCCCAGCATTTT

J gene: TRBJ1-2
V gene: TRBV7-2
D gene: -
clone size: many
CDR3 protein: CASSVTAGGYTF
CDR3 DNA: TGTGCCAGCAGCGTGACGGCGGGCGGCTACACCTTC

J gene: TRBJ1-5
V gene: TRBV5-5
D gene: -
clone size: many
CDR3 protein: CASSLVNSNQPQHF
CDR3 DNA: TGTGCCAGCAGCTTGGTAAATAGCAATCAGCCCCAGCATTTT

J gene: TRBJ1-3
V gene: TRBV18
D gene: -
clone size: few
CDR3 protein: CASSPGHGTSGNTIYF
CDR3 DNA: TGTGCCAGCTCACCGGGGCACGGCACATCTGGAAACACCATATATTTT

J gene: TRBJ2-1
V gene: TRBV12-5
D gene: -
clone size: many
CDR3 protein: CASGLPLTGTEQFF
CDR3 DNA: TGTGCTAGTGGTTTGCCCCTTACAGGGACTGAGCAGTTCTTC

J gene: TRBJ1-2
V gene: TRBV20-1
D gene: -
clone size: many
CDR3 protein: CSAREQVNYGYTF
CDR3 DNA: TGCAGTGCTAGAGAACAGGTTAACTATGGCTACACCTTC

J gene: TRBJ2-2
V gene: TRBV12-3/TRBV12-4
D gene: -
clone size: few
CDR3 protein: CASSSDFYTGELFF
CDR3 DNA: TGTGCCAGCAGCTCGGACTTTTACACCGGGGAGCTGTTTTTT